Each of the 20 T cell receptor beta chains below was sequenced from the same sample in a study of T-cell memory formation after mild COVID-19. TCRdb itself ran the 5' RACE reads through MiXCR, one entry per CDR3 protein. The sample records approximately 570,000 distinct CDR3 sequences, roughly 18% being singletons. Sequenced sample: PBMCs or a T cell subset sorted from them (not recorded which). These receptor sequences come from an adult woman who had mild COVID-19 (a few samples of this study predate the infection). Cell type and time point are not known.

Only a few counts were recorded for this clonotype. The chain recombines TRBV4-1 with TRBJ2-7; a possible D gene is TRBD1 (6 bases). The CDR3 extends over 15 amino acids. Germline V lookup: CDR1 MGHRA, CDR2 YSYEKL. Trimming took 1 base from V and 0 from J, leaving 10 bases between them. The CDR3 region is CASSQGQVSSYEQYF. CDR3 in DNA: TGCGCCAGCAGCCAAGGACAGGTCAGCTCCTACGAGCAGTACTTC.

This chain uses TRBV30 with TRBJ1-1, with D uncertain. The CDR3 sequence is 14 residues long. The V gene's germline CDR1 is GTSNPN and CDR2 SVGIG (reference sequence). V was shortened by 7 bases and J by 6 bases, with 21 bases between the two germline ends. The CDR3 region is CAYHRADRRAEAFF. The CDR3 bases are TGTGCCTACCATAGGGCCGACCGTAGGGCTGAAGCTTTCTTT.

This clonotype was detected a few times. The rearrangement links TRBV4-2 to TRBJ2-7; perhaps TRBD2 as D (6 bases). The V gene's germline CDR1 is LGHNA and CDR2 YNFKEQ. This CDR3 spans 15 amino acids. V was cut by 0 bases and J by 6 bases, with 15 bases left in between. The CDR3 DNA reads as TGTGCCAGCAGCCAAGATAGAGCGGGCCCGGGCGAGCAGTACTTC. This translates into CASSQDRAGPGEQYF.

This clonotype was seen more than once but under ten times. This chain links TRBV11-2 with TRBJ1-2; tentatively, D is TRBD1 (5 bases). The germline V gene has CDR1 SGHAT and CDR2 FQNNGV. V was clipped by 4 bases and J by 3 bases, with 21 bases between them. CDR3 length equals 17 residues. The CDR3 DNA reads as TGTGCCAGCAGCTATAACACCGGGACGGAACGTCACTATGGCTACACCTTC. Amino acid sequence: CASSYNTGTERHYGYTF.

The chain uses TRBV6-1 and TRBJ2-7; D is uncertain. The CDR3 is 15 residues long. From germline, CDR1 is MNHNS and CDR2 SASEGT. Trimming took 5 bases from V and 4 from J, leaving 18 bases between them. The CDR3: CASSPPTAGVYEQYF. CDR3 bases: TGTGCCAGCAGTCCCCCGACTGCAGGAGTATACGAGCAGTACTTC.

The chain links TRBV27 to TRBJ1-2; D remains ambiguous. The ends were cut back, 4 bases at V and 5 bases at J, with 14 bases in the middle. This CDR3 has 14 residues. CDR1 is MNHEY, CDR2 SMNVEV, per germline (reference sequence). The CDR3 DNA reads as TGTGCCAGCAGTTCCGCCGGGCCGGGGTATGGCTACACCTTC. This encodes CASSSAGPGYGYTF.

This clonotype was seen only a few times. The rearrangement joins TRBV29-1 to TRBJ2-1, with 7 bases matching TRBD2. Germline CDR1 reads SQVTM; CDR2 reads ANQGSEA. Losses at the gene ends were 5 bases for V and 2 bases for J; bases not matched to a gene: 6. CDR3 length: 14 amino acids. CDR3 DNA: TGCAGCGTTCCTAGCGGAGGTGCCTACAATGAGCAGTTCTTC. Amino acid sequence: CSVPSGGAYNEQFF.

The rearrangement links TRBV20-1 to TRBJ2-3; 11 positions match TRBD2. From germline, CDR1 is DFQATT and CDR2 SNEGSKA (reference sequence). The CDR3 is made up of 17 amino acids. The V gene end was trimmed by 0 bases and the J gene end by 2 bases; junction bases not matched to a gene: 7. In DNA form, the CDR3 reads TGCAGTGCTAGAGAATTACTAGCGGGGGACCTCACAGATACGCAGTATTTT. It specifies CSARELLAGDLTDTQYF.

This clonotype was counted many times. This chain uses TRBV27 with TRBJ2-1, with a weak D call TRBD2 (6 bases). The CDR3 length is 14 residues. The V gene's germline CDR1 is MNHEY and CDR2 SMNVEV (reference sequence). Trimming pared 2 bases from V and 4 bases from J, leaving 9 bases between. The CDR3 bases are TGTGCCAGCAGTTTAGGGGGGACGTACAATGAGCAGTTCTTC. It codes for CASSLGGTYNEQFF.

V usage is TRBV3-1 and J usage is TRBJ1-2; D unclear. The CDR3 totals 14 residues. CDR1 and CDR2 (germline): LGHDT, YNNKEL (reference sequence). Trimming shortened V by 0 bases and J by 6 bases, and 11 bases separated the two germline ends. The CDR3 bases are TGTGCCAGCAGCCAAGATCTAGGGATGGATGGCTACACCTTC. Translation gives CASSQDLGMDGYTF.

DNA of the CDR3: TGTGCCAGCAGCCCTTTTAGCGGGAGGGATGAGCAGTTCTTC. Protein sequence: CASSPFSGRDEQFF. The genes are TRBV6-5 and TRBJ2-1, with 11 bases lining up with TRBD2. The CDR3 spans 14 residues. Germline assignment: CDR1 MNHEY and CDR2 SVGAGI. With V trimmed by 6 bases and J by 8 bases, 6 bases remained unmatched.

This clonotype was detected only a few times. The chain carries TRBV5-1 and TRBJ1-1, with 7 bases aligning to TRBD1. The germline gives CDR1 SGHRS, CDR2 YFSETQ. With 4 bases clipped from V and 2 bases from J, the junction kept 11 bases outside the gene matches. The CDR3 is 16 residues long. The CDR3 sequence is CASSPGQDSFNTEAFF. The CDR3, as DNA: TGCGCCAGCAGCCCAGGACAGGATTCGTTCAACACTGAAGCTTTCTTT.

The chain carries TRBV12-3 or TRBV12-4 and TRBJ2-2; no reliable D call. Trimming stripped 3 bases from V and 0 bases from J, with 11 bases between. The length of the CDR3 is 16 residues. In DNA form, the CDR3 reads TGTGCCAGCAGTTTCGCACTGCCCGCGAACACCGGGGAGCTGTTTTTT. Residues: CASSFALPANTGELFF.

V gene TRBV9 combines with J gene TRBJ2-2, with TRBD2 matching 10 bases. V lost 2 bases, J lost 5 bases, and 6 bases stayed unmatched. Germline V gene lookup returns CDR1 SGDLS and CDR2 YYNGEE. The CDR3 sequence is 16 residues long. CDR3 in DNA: TGTGCCAGCAGCGTTGCTAGCGGGAGTGGGACCGGGGAGCTGTTTTTT. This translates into CASSVASGSGTGELFF.

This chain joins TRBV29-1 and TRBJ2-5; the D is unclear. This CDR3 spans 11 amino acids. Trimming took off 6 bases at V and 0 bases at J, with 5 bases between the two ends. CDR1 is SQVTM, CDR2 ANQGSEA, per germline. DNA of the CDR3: TGCAGCGTCCTGTACCAAGAGACCCAGTACTTC. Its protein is CSVLYQETQYF.

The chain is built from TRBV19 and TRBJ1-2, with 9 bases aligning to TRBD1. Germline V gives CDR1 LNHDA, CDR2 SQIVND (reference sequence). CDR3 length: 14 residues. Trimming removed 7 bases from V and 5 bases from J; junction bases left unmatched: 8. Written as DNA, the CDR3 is TGTGCCAGTACCTATAGGGACAGGGCATATGGCTACACCTTC. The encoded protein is CASTYRDRAYGYTF.

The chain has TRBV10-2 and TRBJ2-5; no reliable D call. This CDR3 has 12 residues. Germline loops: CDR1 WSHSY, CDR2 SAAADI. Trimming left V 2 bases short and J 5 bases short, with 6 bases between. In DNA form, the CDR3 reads TGCGCCAGCAGTGAGAGAGAGGAGACCCAGTACTTC. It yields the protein CASSEREETQYF.

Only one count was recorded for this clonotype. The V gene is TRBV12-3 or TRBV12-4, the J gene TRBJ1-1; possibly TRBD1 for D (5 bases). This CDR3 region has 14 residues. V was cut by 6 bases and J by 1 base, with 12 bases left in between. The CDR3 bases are TGTGCCAGCAGCCGAGGGGAGTGGAACACTGAAGCTTTCTTT. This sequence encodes CASSRGEWNTEAFF.

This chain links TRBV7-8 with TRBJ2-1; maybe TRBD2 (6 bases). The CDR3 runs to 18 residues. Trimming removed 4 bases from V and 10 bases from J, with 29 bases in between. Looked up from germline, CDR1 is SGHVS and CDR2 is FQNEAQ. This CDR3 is CASSSWVEGPSGGREQFF. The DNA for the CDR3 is TGTGCCAGCAGCTCCTGGGTGGAGGGGCCTAGTGGGGGACGAGAGCAGTTCTTC. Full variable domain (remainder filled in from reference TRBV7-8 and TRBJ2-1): GAGVSQSPRYKVAKRGQDVALRCDPISGHVSLFWYQQALGQGPEFLTYFQNEAQLDKSGLPSDRFFAERPEGSVSTLKIQRTQQEDSAVYLCASSSWVEGPSGGREQFFGPGTRLTVL.

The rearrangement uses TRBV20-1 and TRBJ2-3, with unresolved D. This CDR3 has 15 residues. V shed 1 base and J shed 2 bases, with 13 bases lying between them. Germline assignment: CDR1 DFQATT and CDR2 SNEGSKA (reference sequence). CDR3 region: CSARGASSNTDTQYF. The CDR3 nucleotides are TGCAGTGCTAGAGGGGCGAGCAGCAACACAGATACGCAGTATTTT.